The 23 T cell receptor beta chains reported below all come from one sample, sequenced in a study of siplizumab effects on memory and regulatory T cells. The data were produced by immunoSEQ multiplex PCR, yet TCRdb's version contains in-frame clones alone and is incomplete. The sample records some 52,000 clones, 95% to 98% being singletons. The material sequenced was naive CD4+ T cells sorted from blood. The origin of the receptors is a human donor in good health.

The chain is built from TRBV5-4 and TRBJ2-1, with TRBD2 matching over 10 bases. The germline V gene encodes CDR1 SGHNT and CDR2 YYREEE (reference sequence). Trimming cost V 4 bases and J 2 bases; bases outside gene matches: 12. This CDR3 contains 18 residues. The DNA for the CDR3 is TGTGCCAGCAGCCCGGTGGGCAGCGGGAGGGCCGCCTACAATGAGCAGTTCTTC. This codes for CASSPVGSGRAAYNEQFF.

In this sample, this clone turned up once. The V gene is TRBV4-3, the J gene TRBJ2-4; perhaps TRBD2 as D (6 bases). Germline CDR1 and CDR2: LGHNA and YSLEER. The V end was cut by 5 bases, the J end by 0 bases, with 23 bases between. The length of the CDR3 is 19 residues. The DNA of the CDR3 is TGCGCCAGCAGCGAAGGAGGGCCACTAGTCACCCTAGCCAAAAACATTCAGTACTTC. Translated, it gives CASSEGGPLVTLAKNIQYF.

CDR3 region: CASSFTGRQPQHF. The CDR3, as DNA: TGTGCCAGCAGCTTTACAGGGCGACAGCCCCAGCATTTT. The chain couples TRBV5-6 to TRBJ1-5, with D possibly TRBD1 on 6 matching bases. Trimming took 2 bases from V and 7 from J, leaving 10 bases between them. The germline gives CDR1 SGHDT, CDR2 YYEEEE. This CDR3 has 13 amino acids.

J is TRBJ2-1 and V is TRBV14; no definite D call. With 4 bases removed from V and 6 bases from J, the gap between germline ends came to 10 bases. In germline, CDR1 is SGHDN, CDR2 FVKESK. The CDR3 sequence is 13 residues long. The CDR3 region has the DNA TGTGCCAGCAGCCTCGACCCCGTCAATGAGCAGTTCTTC. As protein: CASSLDPVNEQFF.

This rearrangement joins TRBV11-3 to TRBJ2-2; D is unclear. The germline CDR1 and CDR2 sequences are SGHNT and YENEEA. The CDR3 spans 13 residues. Trimming took off 5 bases at V and 7 bases at J, with 11 bases between the two ends. The CDR3 sequence: CASSLSSGGELFF. The CDR3 coding sequence is TGTGCCAGCAGCCTATCATCGGGCGGGGAGCTGTTTTTT.

The chain is built from TRBV12-5 and TRBJ1-5; TRBD1 matches at 9 bases. After removal of 1 base from V and 6 bases from J, the junction contained 1 base not matched to a gene. Germline V gives CDR1 LGHNT, CDR2 FRNRAP. The CDR3 has 14 amino acids. The CDR3 loop reads CASGLGDRVQPQHF. In DNA, the CDR3 is TGTGCTAGTGGTTTGGGGGACAGGGTTCAGCCCCAGCATTTT.

This clone has only one observation. Here the CDR3 DNA reads TGCGCCAGCAGTGAGGGGCAGGGGCACGCTGGAAACACCATATATTTT. Amino acid sequence: CASSEGQGHAGNTIYF. The chain is built from TRBV10-1 and TRBJ1-3; D may be TRBD1 (6 bases). Germline V gene data show CDR1 as WNHNN and CDR2 as SYGVQD (reference sequence). Trimming shortened V by 2 bases and J by 2 bases, and 13 bases separated the two germline ends. There are 16 residues in the CDR3.

The genes are TRBV30 and TRBJ1-1; the match to TRBD1 covers 8 bases. V lost 0 bases, J lost 12 bases, and 9 bases stayed unmatched. CDR1 is GTSNPN and CDR2 is SVGIG in the germline V gene (reference sequence). This CDR3 contains 13 residues. CDR3 sequence (DNA): TGTGCCTGGAGTGTTCTAGGACAGGGTCGTTCTTTCTTT. This encodes CAWSVLGQGRSFF. Using reference TRBV30 and TRBJ1-1 for the parts outside the CDR3, the full variable domain is SQTIHQWPATLVQPVGSPLSLECTVEGTSNPNLYWYRQAAGRGLQLLFYSVGIGQISSEVPQNLSASRPQDRQFILSSKKLLLSDSGFYLCAWSVLGQGRSFFGQGTRLTVV.

The CDR3 loop reads CASSLGTSGMVGVYEQYF. The CDR3, as DNA: TGCGCCAGCAGCTTGGGCACTAGCGGGATGGTGGGAGTTTACGAGCAGTACTTC. The chain combines TRBV5-1 with TRBJ2-7; 10 bases match TRBD2. CDR1 and CDR2 (germline): SGHRS, YFSETQ. The V gene end was trimmed by 0 bases and the J gene end by 4 bases; junction bases not matched to a gene: 13. The CDR3 spans 18 residues.

This clone was counted between two and nine times. This rearrangement joins TRBV5-1 to TRBJ1-1; no clear D. Between the trimmed V and J ends, which lost 2 bases and 1 base, there was a span of 12 bases. There are 15 residues in the CDR3. Germline V lookup: CDR1 SGHRS, CDR2 YFSETQ. DNA for the CDR3: TGCGCCAGCAGCTTCCGCGGCGCGGCGAACACTGAAGCTTTCTTT. This sequence encodes CASSFRGAANTEAFF.

This chain uses TRBV5-4 with TRBJ1-2; possible D gene TRBD1, 5 bases. Germline CDR1 is SGHNT and CDR2 is YYREEE (reference sequence). V lost 5 bases and J lost 8, with 22 bases in between. The CDR3 extends over 15 amino acids. DNA of the CDR3: TGTGCCAGCAGTATAGACCCGGGACGCTCGGGGGGCTACACCTTC. This translates into CASSIDPGRSGGYTF.

The rearrangement joins TRBV30 to TRBJ2-6, with D possibly being TRBD2 (5 bases). V was trimmed by 0 bases and J by 0 bases, leaving 12 bases between them. The CDR3 runs 17 residues. Germline loops: CDR1 GTSNPN, CDR2 SVGIG (reference sequence). The CDR3 DNA is TGTGCCTGGAGTGTTTCTTGGGGAGTCTCTGGGGCCAACGTCCTGACTTTC. Its translation is CAWSVSWGVSGANVLTF.

This chain joins TRBV6-5 and TRBJ2-7; 9 bases align to TRBD1. V lost 7 bases and J lost 6; bases outside the gene matches: 13. The CDR3 spans 15 residues. Germline V gene sequence: CDR1 MNHEY, CDR2 SVGAGI. The CDR3 DNA reads as TGTGCCAGCACCCACGGGGGACAGGGACCTAGCGAGCAGTACTTC. This translates into CASTHGGQGPSEQYF.

The genes are TRBV30 and TRBJ1-2; the D gene is possibly TRBD1 (5 bases). There are 14 residues in the CDR3. The germline gives CDR1 GTSNPN, CDR2 SVGIG (reference sequence). Trimming took 0 bases from V and 3 from J, leaving 11 bases between them. The DNA for the CDR3 is TGTGCCTGGAGTGTACCGTCAGGGTACTATGGCTACACCTTC. Protein product: CAWSVPSGYYGYTF.

The rearrangement joins TRBV15 to TRBJ2-5; no clear D. V was shortened by 1 base and J by 2 bases, with 8 bases between the two germline ends. Germline loops: CDR1 LNHNV, CDR2 YYDKDF (reference sequence). This CDR3 region has 14 residues. The CDR3 nucleotides read TGTGCCACCAGCAGAGGGGAACGGCAAGAGACCCAGTACTTC. This gives the protein CATSRGERQETQYF.

The chain links TRBV6-1 to TRBJ2-7; D call uncertain. This CDR3 has 12 residues. V lost 7 bases to trimming and J lost 0 bases, with 7 bases between them. Germline loops: CDR1 MNHNS, CDR2 SASEGT. The CDR3, as DNA: TGTGCCAGCAAAGACACCTCCTACGAGCAGTACTTC. Its protein product is CASKDTSYEQYF.

V usage is TRBV30 and J usage is TRBJ2-6; D is possibly TRBD1 (6 bases). Germline V lookup: CDR1 GTSNPN, CDR2 SVGIG (reference sequence). CDR3 length: 18 residues. V was clipped by 3 bases and J by 2 bases, with 20 bases between them. This chain's CDR3 is CAWSRPRTAAPGANVLTF. For the CDR3, the DNA is TGTGCCTGGAGCCGCCCCCGGACAGCGGCGCCTGGGGCCAACGTCCTGACTTTC.

This clone was counted once. The V and J genes are TRBV5-1 and TRBJ2-3; 9 nucleotides line up with TRBD2. This CDR3 has 17 amino acids. V lost 4 bases, J lost 2 bases, and 11 bases stayed unmatched. CDR1 SGHRS and CDR2 YFSETQ come from the germline V gene. The CDR3: CASSPMGTSRTTDTQYF. The DNA of the CDR3 is TGCGCCAGCAGCCCAATGGGGACTAGCAGAACCACAGATACGCAGTATTTT. Filled out from reference TRBV5-1 and TRBJ2-3, the complete variable domain reads KAGVTQTPRYLIKTRGQQVTLSCSPISGHRSVSWYQQTPGQGLQFLFEYFSETQRNKGNFPGRFSGRQFSNSRSEMNVSTLELGDSALYLCASSPMGTSRTTDTQYFGPGTRLTVL.

The rearrangement joins TRBV9 to TRBJ2-7; D remains unclear. Trimming left V 0 bases short and J 3 bases short, with 7 bases between. The germline CDR1 and CDR2 sequences are SGDLS and YYNGEE. CDR3 length: 13 residues. CDR3 region: CASSVGARYEQYF. The CDR3 DNA reads TGTGCCAGCAGCGTAGGAGCCCGCTACGAGCAGTACTTC.

The rearrangement links TRBV7-9 to TRBJ1-2; TRBD1 matches 9 bases. This CDR3 has 15 amino acids. Per germline, CDR1 SEHNR and CDR2 FQNEAQ (reference sequence). V was clipped by 1 base and J by 5 bases; unmatched bases: 5. DNA for the CDR3: TGTGCCAGCAGCTTAGGACAGGGGGAATGGTATGGCTACACCTTC. Its protein is CASSLGQGEWYGYTF. The whole variable domain, remainder taken from reference TRBV7-9 and TRBJ1-2, is DTGVSQNPRHKITKRGQNVTFRCDPISEHNRLYWYRQTLGQGPEFLTYFQNEAQLEKSRLLSDRFSAERPKGSFSTLEIQRTEQGDSAMYLCASSLGQGEWYGYTFGSGTRLTVV.

The chain couples TRBV29-1 to TRBJ2-3; 9 nucleotides match TRBD1. This CDR3 comprises 12 residues. After removal of 7 bases from V and 8 bases from J, the junction contained 7 bases not matched to a gene. In germline, CDR1 is SQVTM, CDR2 ANQGSEA. Here the CDR3 DNA reads TGCAGCGCTAGGACAGGGGTTGGTACGCAGTATTTT. Its translation is CSARTGVGTQYF.

The chain is built from TRBV10-3 and TRBJ1-2, with D uncertain. V was pared by 8 bases and J by 0 bases, with 7 bases between. Germline loops: CDR1 ENHRY, CDR2 SYGVKD. This CDR3 has 12 amino acids. The CDR3 sequence: CAIQQTNYGYTF. CDR3 nucleotides: TGTGCCATCCAGCAGACTAACTATGGCTACACCTTC.

This clone has only a few counts. The CDR3 here is CASSLARGAGALYEQYF. CDR3 bases: TGTGCCAGCAGCTTAGCCCGGGGAGCAGGGGCCCTCTACGAGCAGTACTTC. The chain has TRBV7-9 and TRBJ2-7, with D possibly TRBD1 on 6 matching bases. The CDR3 contains 17 residues. Trimming stripped 0 bases from V and 3 bases from J, with 18 bases between. From germline, CDR1 is SEHNR and CDR2 FQNEAQ (reference sequence). Full variable domain (missing parts from reference TRBV7-9 and TRBJ2-7): DTGVSQNPRHKITKRGQNVTFRCDPISEHNRLYWYRQTLGQGPEFLTYFQNEAQLEKSRLLSDRFSAERPKGSFSTLEIQRTEQGDSAMYLCASSLARGAGALYEQYFGPGTRLTVT.